This is a list of T cell receptor beta chains from one sample in a study of T-cell memory formation after mild COVID-19. Using its own MiXCR run on the 5' RACE reads, TCRdb lists one record per CDR3 protein. The sample includes roughly 150,000 distinct CDR3 sequences, under 30% of them seen just once. Sequencing was performed on PBMCs or a T cell subset sorted from them (not recorded which). These receptors all stem from an adult woman who had mild COVID-19 (a few samples of this study predate the infection). Cell type and time point are not known. Each CDR3 is given with its conserved first and last residue. The order of the fields is clone size, V gene, J gene, D gene, CDR3 DNA, CDR3 protein. The D gene is left open where the match is weak. Where a row states a size, it is once, few, many or the class of an expanded clone; other rows omit it.

>-|TRBV7-3|TRBJ2-3|TRBD2
TGTGCCAGCAGCTCCCTGACTAGCGGGGGCCAGGATACGCAGTATTTT
CASSSLTSGGQDTQYF
>-|TRBV29-1|TRBJ2-3|TRBD2
TGCAGCGTTGTTAGACTAGCGGGAGGGCTTTCCACAGATACGCAGTATTTT
CSVVRLAGGLSTDTQYF
>few|TRBV9|TRBJ2-2|-
TGTGCCAGCAGCGTAGGGTCGAGTTGGGCCGGGGAGCTGTTTTTT
CASSVGSSWAGELFF
>once|TRBV27|TRBJ1-3|TRBD1
TGTGCCAGCAGTGGGGGACAGGGAGGAAACACCATATATTTT
CASSGGQGGNTIYF
>-|TRBV12-5|TRBJ2-1|-
TGTGCTAGTGGTTTGGTACCGAGTGAGCAGTTCTTC
CASGLVPSEQFF
>few|TRBV7-9|TRBJ2-1|-
TGTGCCAGCAGCCCGTGGAGGAACAATGAGCAGTTCTTC
CASSPWRNNEQFF
>few|TRBV27|TRBJ2-7|-
TGTGCCAGCAGTTTGGCCCATACGAATACCTACGAGCAGTACTTC
CASSLAHTNTYEQYF
>-|TRBV30|TRBJ1-5|-
TGTGCCTGGGAGGAGTCGACAGGTCTTCAGCCCCAGCATTTT
CAWEESTGLQPQHF
>few|TRBV7-6|TRBJ1-2|TRBD1
TGTGCCAGCAGCTTGACAGGGGCGAACTATGGCTACACCTTC
CASSLTGANYGYTF
>-|TRBV6-7|TRBJ2-1|TRBD2
TGTGCCAGCAGTTTTCCGACTAGCGGGAGCTCCTACAATGAGCAGTTCTTC
CASSFPTSGSSYNEQFF
>-|TRBV5-5|TRBJ2-7|-
TGTGCCAGCAGCACAGGGGCGCGGGGCTACGAGCAGTACTTC
CASSTGARGYEQYF
>few|TRBV4-1|TRBJ2-3|TRBD2
TGCGCCAGCAGCCAAGTTCTAGCGGGGGGGCTCACAGATACGCAGTATTTT
CASSQVLAGGLTDTQYF
>-|TRBV10-2|TRBJ2-1|-
TGCGCCAGCAGTACTAGGAACTACAATGAGCAGTTCTTC
CASSTRNYNEQFF
>few|TRBV15|TRBJ2-1|-
TGTGCCACCAGCTGGGGACCGACTGGAAATGAGCAGTTCTTC
CATSWGPTGNEQFF
>-|TRBV29-1|TRBJ2-2|-
TGCAGCGTTGACTTCCCGGGCGCGAACACCGGGGAGCTGTTTTTT
CSVDFPGANTGELFF
>-|TRBV5-1|TRBJ1-3|-
TGCGCCAGCAGCTTGGACGGAAAGCAAAACTCTGGAAACACCATATATTTT
CASSLDGKQNSGNTIYF
>once|TRBV20-1|TRBJ2-1|-
TGCAGTGCTAGAGATGGCTATGAGCAGTTCTTC
CSARDGYEQFF
>-|TRBV7-9|TRBJ1-1|-
TGTGCCAGCAGCTCACTTCAGGGGCCTGAAGCTTTCTTT
CASSSLQGPEAFF
>-|TRBV12-3/TRBV12-4|TRBJ1-2|-
TGTGCCAGCAGTTTTGCCGCAACTAACTATGGCTACACCTTC
CASSFAATNYGYTF
>few|TRBV18|TRBJ1-1|TRBD1
TGTGCCAGCTCACCATCGGACAGGGTAGACACTGAAGCTTTCTTT
CASSPSDRVDTEAFF
>-|TRBV7-9|TRBJ2-1|TRBD2
TGTGCCAGCAGCTCGGTAGCGGGAAGCTACAATGAGCAGTTCTTC
CASSSVAGSYNEQFF
>-|TRBV6-2/TRBV6-3|TRBJ2-4|TRBD2
TGTGCCAGCAGTTTTAGCGGGTCCTCCAAAAACATTCAGTACTTC
CASSFSGSSKNIQYF
>few|TRBV3-1|TRBJ2-7|-
TGTGCCAGCAGCGGGACCGCTACCTACGAGCAGTACTTC
CASSGTATYEQYF
>-|TRBV5-5|TRBJ1-1|TRBD1
TGTGCCAGCAGCCCCGGGACAGCACCTGGGGACACTGAAGCTTTCTTT
CASSPGTAPGDTEAFF
>-|TRBV7-2|TRBJ1-1|-
TGTGCCAGCAGCAACCGGGCCTGGTCGAACACTGAAGCTTTCTTT
CASSNRAWSNTEAFF
>few|TRBV5-1|TRBJ2-7|-
TGCGCCAGCAGCTTGTTGGACACAGAGCAGTACTTC
CASSLLDTEQYF
>-|TRBV4-3|TRBJ1-3|-
TGCGCCAGCAGCCAGGGGTATACAGGGTCTGGAAACACCATATATTTT
CASSQGYTGSGNTIYF
>many|TRBV7-8|TRBJ2-5|-
TGTGCCAGCAACCCCCCACCCAGAGGCCGAGAGACCCAGTACTTC
CASNPPPRGRETQYF
>few|TRBV7-9|TRBJ2-7|-
TGTGCCAGCAGCCAGCGCAGGGGAGGTGGTTCTGTCTACGAGCAGTACTTC
CASSQRRGGGSVYEQYF
>-|TRBV7-9|TRBJ2-1|-
TGTGCCAGCAGCTTAGACCTAGTCCATGAGCAGTTCTTC
CASSLDLVHEQFF
>-|TRBV6-5|TRBJ1-1|TRBD1
TGTGCCAGCTGTGGGACAGGGCCTGAAGCTTTCTTT
CASCGTGPEAFF
>-|TRBV7-8|TRBJ2-1|TRBD2
TGTGCCAGCAGCTCAGAGAGCGGGAGCTCCTACAATGAGCAGTTCTTC
CASSSESGSSYNEQFF
>-|TRBV29-1|TRBJ2-5|TRBD1
TGCAGCGTTGAAGCCGACCGGGACAGGGAACAAGAGACCCAGTACTTC
CSVEADRDREQETQYF
>few|TRBV24-1|TRBJ2-1|TRBD1
TGTGCCACCCGACAGGGGGAACACAATGAGCAGTTCTTC
CATRQGEHNEQFF
>-|TRBV2|TRBJ2-7|-
TGTGCCAGCAGATTGGGGCCCTACGAGCAGTACTTC
CASRLGPYEQYF
>few|TRBV24-1|TRBJ2-1|-
TGTGCCACCAGTGATGTGGGGGTCCCGCAGTTCTTC
CATSDVGVPQFF
>few|TRBV7-9|TRBJ2-7|TRBD1
TGTGCCAGCAGCTTAATAGGGGGCCTTACCTACGAGCAGTACTTC
CASSLIGGLTYEQYF
>-|TRBV4-2|TRBJ2-5|-
TGTGCCAGCAGCCAAGACCTCGACCTGACAGGACCAGAGACCCAGTACTTC
CASSQDLDLTGPETQYF
>-|TRBV7-9|TRBJ2-5|-
TGTGCCAGCAGCGACGACTCTACCGGAGGAGGGGAGACCCAGTACTTC
CASSDDSTGGGETQYF
>few|TRBV4-1|TRBJ2-1|-
TGCGCCAGCAGCCAAGAGGTAGGGTTCAATGAGCAGTTCTTC
CASSQEVGFNEQFF
>few|TRBV6-5|TRBJ2-1|-
TGTGCCAGCAGTTACTCGGGCCAGAGCTCCTACAATGAGCAGTTCTTC
CASSYSGQSSYNEQFF
>-|TRBV9|TRBJ2-7|-
TGTGCCAGCAGCGTAAGGGACACCTACGAGCAGTACTTC
CASSVRDTYEQYF
>-|TRBV5-1|TRBJ1-1|TRBD1
TGCGCCAGCAGCTCCCAGGGTGAGACAGGGGGCACTGAAGCTTTCTTT
CASSSQGETGGTEAFF